The 17 T cell receptor beta chains listed next were all sequenced from one sample in a study of blood T cell repertoires in COVID-19. TCRdb's table, derived via immunoSEQ multiplex PCR, lists solely in-frame clones and lacks some. The top ten clones hold approximately 2.1% of a sample with 380,000 or so clones, approximately 91% of them seen once. Sequences were obtained from PBMCs or T cells enriched from blood (not recorded which). The receptor source for this set is a woman between 40 and 50 years old with acute COVID-19.

J is TRBJ2-3 and V is TRBV24-1; D is possibly TRBD1 (5 bases). Germline V gene data show CDR1 as KGHDR and CDR2 as SFDVKD. The CDR3 has 15 residues. V lost 4 bases, J lost 2 bases, and 12 bases lay in between. CDR3 region: CATSDRDSSTDTQYF. The CDR3 bases are TGTGCCACCAGTGACCGAGACAGCTCCACAGATACGCAGTATTTT.

The chain's CDR3 is CASNRLAGGQETQYF. In nucleotides, the CDR3 is TGTGCCAGCAACCGACTAGCGGGGGGGCAAGAGACCCAGTACTTC. V usage is TRBV2 and J usage is TRBJ2-5; 14 nucleotides match TRBD2. V dropped 7 bases and J dropped 2; count of bases not matched to a gene: 3. Germline CDR1 SNHLY, CDR2 FYNNEI. This CDR3 is 15 amino acids long.

This rearrangement joins TRBV19 to TRBJ1-2; D ambiguous. The CDR3 has 15 residues. Trimming removed 3 bases at V and 2 bases at J, with 13 bases between. Germline CDR1 reads LNHDA; CDR2 reads SQIVND (reference sequence). The CDR3 region is CASSIGNSGNYGYTF. CDR3 sequence (DNA): TGTGCCAGTAGTATTGGCAATTCCGGGAACTATGGCTACACCTTC.

The chain combines TRBV14 with TRBJ1-6, with D possibly being TRBD1 (5 bases). The CDR3 has 16 residues. In germline, CDR1 is SGHDN, CDR2 FVKESK. The V gene lost 3 bases and the J gene lost 5 bases, with 14 bases spanning the gap. CDR3 sequence reads: CASSQVWGDNNSPLHF. Written as DNA, the CDR3 is TGTGCCAGCAGCCAGGTATGGGGGGATAATAATTCACCCCTCCACTTT.

This chain connects TRBV18 to TRBJ1-5; TRBD1 is a possible D gene (6 bases). CDR1 and CDR2 from the germline V gene are KGHSH and LQKENI. V lost 3 bases, J lost 5 bases, and 11 bases lay in between. This CDR3 comprises 14 residues. In DNA, the CDR3 is TGTGCCAGCTCACCTGGGGCAGGGGATCAGCCCCAGCATTTT. This encodes CASSPGAGDQPQHF.

The V and J genes are TRBV19 and TRBJ1-2; 8 nucleotides agree with TRBD1. Germline CDR1 LNHDA, CDR2 SQIVND (reference sequence). Germline trimming cut 5 bases from V and 8 bases from J; bases unmatched to any gene: 4. The CDR3 is made up of 12 amino acids. CDR3: CASSFDRGGYTF. The CDR3 DNA follows: TGTGCCAGTAGTTTTGACAGGGGCGGCTACACCTTC.

The chain recombines TRBV3-1 (or the pseudogene TRBV3-2) with TRBJ1-2; weak D call: TRBD1 (5 bases). The germline gives CDR1 LGHDT, CDR2 YNNKEL (reference sequence). There are 16 residues in the CDR3. V was cut by 3 bases and J by 3 bases, with 17 bases left in between. This CDR3 reads CASSQGGLTLHYGYTF. CDR3 coding DNA: TGTGCCAGCAGCCAGGGGGGACTGACACTGCACTATGGCTACACCTTC.

The V and J genes are TRBV25-1 and TRBJ1-5, with TRBD1 matching over 12 bases. Germline-derived CDR1 and CDR2 are MGHDK and SYGVNS. The CDR3 contains 15 residues. V gave up 3 bases and J gave up 5 bases; unmatched junction bases: 2. This CDR3 is CASSEGTGGDQPQHF. The CDR3 DNA sequence: TGTGCCAGCAGTGAGGGGACAGGGGGCGATCAGCCCCAGCATTTT.

CDR3: CASSPRSRVRGGNQPQHF. DNA of the CDR3: TGTGCCAGTAGTCCTCGTTCGAGGGTTCGGGGGGGCAATCAGCCCCAGCATTTT. This chain connects TRBV19 to TRBJ1-5, with TRBD1 as a possible D gene (5 bases). Germline V gene data show CDR1 as LNHDA and CDR2 as SQIVND (reference sequence). Between the trimmed V and J ends, which lost 5 bases and 2 bases, there was a span of 22 bases. The CDR3 is 18 amino acids.

CDR3 sequence (DNA): TGCGCCAGCAGTCATCCGGGACTAGCGGGGGGGAGCTCCTACGAGCAGTACTTC. This translates into CASSHPGLAGGSSYEQYF. This chain connects TRBV23-1 to TRBJ2-7, with 16 bases aligning to TRBD2. TRBV23-1 is flagged as an ORF with uncertain function. V was clipped by 3 bases and J by 0 bases; unmatched bases: 5. The CDR3 length is 18 residues.

This clone has just one count. The rearrangement joins TRBV21-1 to TRBJ2-6; TRBD1 is the table's D call, not checked against the DNA. TRBV21-1 is labeled a pseudogene. The CDR3 runs to 19 residues. In DNA, the CDR3 is TGTGCCAGCAGCCTACTACCAGGGGGCTGTGAAACTGGGGCCAACGTCCTGACTTTC. Its protein product is CASSLLPGGCETGANVLTF.

The DNA for the CDR3 is TGTGCCAGCAGCTTCTTGTCAGGGATAACCTATGGCTACACCTTC. Amino acids: CASSFLSGITYGYTF. The J gene is TRBJ1-2, the V gene TRBV5-4; a possible D gene is TRBD1 (5 bases). The CDR3 sequence is 15 residues long. Per the germline V gene, CDR1 is SGHNT and CDR2 is YYREEE (reference sequence). V dropped 2 bases and J dropped 4 bases, with 15 bases sitting between them.

This clone showed up just once. Other DNA sequences in the sample encode the same CDR3. The gene calls are TRBV2 and TRBJ1-4; D uncertain. Germline loops: CDR1 SNHLY, CDR2 FYNNEI. V was clipped by 3 bases and J by 8 bases, with 7 bases between them. The CDR3 extends over 12 amino acids. The CDR3 DNA is TGTGCCAGCAGTGACCCCGGGGAAAAACTGTTTTTT. Translating it yields CASSDPGEKLFF. The full variable domain, in which reference TRBV2 and TRBJ1-4 provide the parts outside the CDR3, is EPEVTQTPSHQVTQMGQEVILRCVPISNHLYFYWYRQILGQKVEFLVSFYNNEISEKSEIFDDQFSVERPDGSNFTLKIRSTKLEDSAMYFCASSDPGEKLFFGSGTQLSVL.

The rearrangement links TRBV19 to TRBJ2-7; D ambiguous. With 5 bases removed from V and 1 base from J, the gap between germline ends came to 3 bases. CDR1 and CDR2 (germline): LNHDA, SQIVND (reference sequence). The CDR3 covers 11 residues. The chain's CDR3 is CASSQSYEQYF. The DNA of the CDR3 is TGTGCCAGTAGTCAATCCTACGAGCAGTACTTC.

The chain joins TRBV11-2 to TRBJ1-1; 10 bases fit TRBD1. The CDR3 has 15 residues. Looked up from germline, CDR1 is SGHAT and CDR2 is FQNNGV. The J segment lost 4 bases and the V segment lost 5 bases, leaving 7 bases of the junction unmatched. As DNA, the CDR3 is TGTGCCAGCAGCCCGCGACAGGGGGCAGTCACTGAAGCTTTCTTT. Translating it yields CASSPRQGAVTEAFF.

The V and J genes are TRBV14 and TRBJ1-2, with TRBD1 as a possible D gene (5 bases). Trimming took off 4 bases at V and 5 bases at J, with 5 bases between the two ends. The length of the CDR3 is 11 residues. Per the germline V gene, CDR1 is SGHDN and CDR2 is FVKESK. The CDR3 nucleotides are TGTGCCAGCAGCCCAGGGTATGGCTACACCTTC. Residues: CASSPGYGYTF.

This clone occurred once. V gene TRBV5-1 combines with J gene TRBJ2-7, with TRBD1 matching 9 bases. CDR3 length: 14 residues. The V and J ends lost 0 bases and 4 bases, in that order; junction bases with no gene match: 2. Germline CDR1 SGHRS, CDR2 YFSETQ. The CDR3 loop reads CASSLDRGQYEQYF. Here the CDR3 DNA reads TGCGCCAGCAGCTTGGACAGGGGGCAGTACGAGCAGTACTTC.